One sample yielded the 24 T cell receptor beta chains listed below, sequenced in a study of blood T cell repertoires in COVID-19 (dated by TCRdb to 2020 to 2021). The receptor library was made with the immunoSEQ multiplex PCR assay. TCRdb limited this immuneACCESS table to in-frame rearrangements with V and J called. A share of clones is missing; checked studies link under half to unresolved V genes, and the rest is unexplained. The sample profile shows a few hundred thousand clones; around nine tenths of them were found once. The ten top clones hold approximately 2% of the sample. Source material: PBMCs or T cells enriched from blood (not recorded which). These receptors were taken from a woman aged 40 to 50 who had recovered from COVID-19.

The rearrangement uses TRBV4-1 and TRBJ1-4; the D is unclear. CDR3 length: 12 residues. V lost 4 bases, J lost 6 bases, and 6 bases lay in between. CDR1 MGHRA and CDR2 YSYEKL come from the germline V gene. The CDR3 DNA sequence: TGCGCCAGCAGCCCATCCCATGAAAAACTGTTTTTT. Translating it yields CASSPSHEKLFF.

The V call is TRBV7-2, the J call TRBJ1-2; D uncertain. Looked up from germline, CDR1 is SGHTA and CDR2 is FQGNSA. The CDR3 loop spans 15 amino acids. V was cut by 5 bases and J by 4 bases, with 17 bases left in between. CDR3 sequence (DNA): TGTGCCAGCAGCGCCCGACCGACACAAGGCTATGGCTACACCTTC. It yields the protein CASSARPTQGYGYTF.

The chain joins TRBV10-3 to TRBJ2-7; D possibly corresponds to TRBD1 (6 bases). The CDR3 spans 14 residues. The germline V and J ends were trimmed by 3 bases and 4 bases, with 13 bases remaining between them. From germline, CDR1 is ENHRY and CDR2 SYGVKD. The CDR3 is CAISEGTPLYEQYF. CDR3 nucleotide sequence: TGTGCCATCAGTGAAGGGACACCGCTTTACGAGCAGTACTTC.

The V and J genes are TRBV13 and TRBJ2-1, with 7 nucleotides matching TRBD2. The CDR3 is 16 amino acids. Germline V gene data show CDR1 as PRHDT and CDR2 as FYEKMQ (reference sequence). The J segment lost 8 bases and the V segment lost 0 bases, leaving 10 bases of the junction unmatched. CDR3 residues: CASSLGIAGVIDEQFF. CDR3 coding DNA: TGTGCCAGCAGCTTAGGAATCGCGGGAGTAATAGATGAGCAGTTCTTC.

The rearrangement links TRBV18 to TRBJ2-2, with 8 bases fitting TRBD2. Germline CDR1 is KGHSH and CDR2 is LQKENI. The CDR3 totals 15 residues. V trimming: 1 base; J trimming: 7 bases; junction bases outside the gene matches: 5. The CDR3, as DNA: TGTGCCAGCTCACCACGGAGCGGGAGAGGCGGGGAGCTGTTTTTT. Protein: CASSPRSGRGGELFF. The variable domain in full, with the rest retrieved from reference TRBV18 and TRBJ2-2, is NAGVMQNPRHLVRRRGQEARLRCSPMKGHSHVYWYRQLPEEGLKFMVYLQKENIIDESGMPKERFSAEFPKEGPSILRIQQVVRGDSAAYFCASSPRSGRGGELFFGEGSRLTVL.

The chain couples TRBV4-3 to TRBJ2-7, with a possible D match to TRBD2 (5 bases). V was shortened by 0 bases and J by 7 bases, with 13 bases between the two germline ends. Germline-derived CDR1 and CDR2 are LGHNA and YSLEER. This CDR3 is 14 amino acids long. The CDR3 is CASSQDMGVREQYF. The CDR3, as DNA: TGCGCCAGCAGCCAAGACATGGGAGTAAGGGAGCAGTACTTC.

The chain employs TRBV15 and TRBJ1-4; 7 nucleotides match TRBD1. The ends lost 4 bases at V and 4 bases at J; junction bases unmatched: 6. The CDR3 covers 15 residues. The germline gives CDR1 LNHNV, CDR2 YYDKDF (reference sequence). As DNA, the CDR3 is TGTGCCACCAGCACCCGGACAGGCCTTAATGAAAAACTGTTTTTT. Its protein is CATSTRTGLNEKLFF.

This chain links TRBV7-2 with TRBJ2-1; TRBD2 agrees at 8 bases. The CDR3 consists of 13 residues. V trimming: 4 bases; J trimming: 8 bases; junction bases outside the gene matches: 4. Germline values: CDR1 SGHTA, CDR2 FQGNSA. CDR3 nucleotides: TGTGCCAGCAGCTGGGGACTAGTCGATGAGCAGTTCTTC. Translation gives CASSWGLVDEQFF. Drawing the rest from reference TRBV7-2 and TRBJ2-1, the complete variable domain is GAGVSQSPSNKVTEKGKDVELRCDPISGHTALYWYRQSLGQGLEFLIYFQGNSAPDKSGLPSDRFSAERTGGSVSTLTIQRTQQEDSAVYLCASSWGLVDEQFFGPGTRLTVL.

To note about this clone: Germline and junction disagree at one end, which may indicate a read error. This chain joins TRBV12-3 or TRBV12-4 and TRBJ2-1, with D possibly TRBD2 on 6 matching bases. The CDR3 covers 12 residues. In DNA, the CDR3 is TGTGCCAGCAGTTTTCTAGGGACTCTCTCTCTCTTC. As protein: CASSFLGTLSLF.

The chain employs TRBV6-5 and TRBJ1-6; weak D call: TRBD1 (6 bases). The CDR3 length is 13 residues. Per germline, CDR1 MNHEY and CDR2 SVGAGI. Trimming took 6 bases from V and 12 from J, leaving 15 bases between them. CDR3 loop: CASRETQGLPLHF. CDR3 nucleotides: TGTGCCAGCAGGGAGACACAGGGCCTACCCCTCCACTTT.

The chain is built from TRBV5-1 and TRBJ2-1; maybe TRBD2 (5 bases). The length of the CDR3 is 13 residues. V was clipped by 2 bases and J by 7 bases, with 10 bases between them. From germline, CDR1 is SGHRS and CDR2 YFSETQ. The CDR3 is CASSFEGSNEQFF. CDR3 bases: TGCGCCAGCAGCTTTGAGGGATCGAATGAGCAGTTCTTC.

The V call is TRBV7-2, the J call TRBJ2-7; TRBD1 matches at 8 bases. Germline V gene lookup returns CDR1 SGHTA and CDR2 FQGNSA. The CDR3 runs 15 residues. V dropped 6 bases and J dropped 3; count of bases not matched to a gene: 10. Here the CDR3 reads CASRGGTGSFYEQYF. The CDR3 DNA reads TGTGCCAGCAGGGGCGGGACAGGCTCCTTCTACGAGCAGTACTTC.

The chain joins TRBV5-1 to TRBJ1-1; TRBD1 agrees at 8 bases. The junction had 6 bases not matched to a gene; V was cut back by 4 bases and J by 1 base. CDR1 and CDR2 (germline): SGHRS, YFSETQ. The length of the CDR3 is 15 residues. The CDR3 reads CASSRTDRGNTEAFF. The CDR3 DNA sequence: TGCGCCAGCAGCCGTACTGACAGGGGGAACACTGAAGCTTTCTTT.

The CDR3 sequence is CASSFRQFSGNTIYF. The CDR3 DNA follows: TGTGCCAGCAGCTTCAGACAGTTCTCTGGAAACACCATATATTTT. This sequence joins TRBV11-3 and TRBJ1-3, with D possibly TRBD1 on 5 matching bases. This CDR3 region has 15 residues. The V gene lost 3 bases and the J gene lost 0 bases, with 9 bases spanning the gap. CDR1 is SGHNT and CDR2 is YENEEA in the germline V gene.

V is TRBV4-1 and J is TRBJ1-1; D remains ambiguous. The germline gives CDR1 MGHRA, CDR2 YSYEKL. V lost 4 bases and J lost 4, with 10 bases in between. CDR3 length: 13 amino acids. CDR3 sequence reads: CASSPEGVTEAFF. The CDR3 DNA sequence: TGCGCCAGCAGCCCCGAGGGTGTCACTGAAGCTTTCTTT.

V usage is TRBV7-9 and J usage is TRBJ2-7, with D perhaps TRBD2 (5 bases). CDR1 is SEHNR and CDR2 is FQNEAQ in the germline V gene (reference sequence). The V end was cut by 0 bases, the J end by 7 bases, with 16 bases between. CDR3 size: 15 residues. In DNA form, the CDR3 reads TGTGCCAGCAGCTTAGCGCACGGGGTCCGGTGGGAGCAGTACTTC. Its protein product is CASSLAHGVRWEQYF.

This clone was found once. V and J are TRBV4-1 and TRBJ1-1, with D possibly matching TRBD1 (5 bases). The CDR3 length is 16 residues. Trimming took off 1 base at V and 4 bases at J, with 16 bases between the two ends. CDR1 is MGHRA, CDR2 YSYEKL, per germline. The chain's CDR3 is CASSQVIGREVTEAFF. The CDR3 DNA follows: TGCGCCAGCAGCCAAGTAATTGGCAGGGAGGTCACTGAAGCTTTCTTT.

The chain joins TRBV18 to TRBJ1-2; 7 positions match TRBD1. V lost 4 bases to trimming and J lost 2 bases; unmatched junction nucleotides: 1. Germline V gives CDR1 KGHSH, CDR2 LQKENI. The CDR3 runs to 13 residues. CDR3 coding DNA: TGTGCCAGCTCACAGGACAGGAACTATGGCTACACCTTC. Residues: CASSQDRNYGYTF.

The chain has TRBV12-5 and TRBJ1-1, with 7 bases that match TRBD1. The CDR3 covers 13 residues. CDR1 and CDR2 (germline): LGHNT, FRNRAP. V trimming: 4 bases; J trimming: 10 bases; junction bases outside the gene matches: 9. CDR3 in DNA: TGTGCTAGTGGTTCTTTAGACAGGGAAGGAGCTTTCTTT. It is translated as CASGSLDREGAFF.

A single count supports this clone. V is TRBV2 and J is TRBJ1-2; 9 bases map to TRBD1. Germline loops: CDR1 SNHLY, CDR2 FYNNEI. The CDR3 sequence is 13 residues long. Trimming at V came to 11 bases and at J to 5 bases, leaving 9 bases not matched to a gene. The CDR3 spells CAGNRGPRYGYTF. Written as DNA, the CDR3 is TGTGCCGGAAACAGGGGGCCGAGATATGGCTACACCTTC.

This chain uses TRBV28 with TRBJ1-1; 7 bases line up with TRBD1. This CDR3 is 15 amino acids long. The V segment lost 5 bases and the J segment 4 bases; nucleotides outside the gene matches: 10. Germline V gene lookup returns CDR1 MDHEN and CDR2 SYDVKM. For the CDR3, the DNA is TGTGCCAGCAGTGGGGACAGCTTGATGAGCACTGAAGCTTTCTTT. Protein sequence: CASSGDSLMSTEAFF. Full variable domain (missing parts from reference TRBV28 and TRBJ1-1): DVKVTQSSRYLVKRTGEKVFLECVQDMDHENMFWYRQDPGLGLRLIYFSYDVKMKEKGDIPEGYSVSREKKERFSLILESASTNQTSMYLCASSGDSLMSTEAFFGQGTRLTVV.

The chain joins TRBV12-5 to TRBJ1-1; D is possibly TRBD1 (5 bases). Trimming took 2 bases from V and 1 from J, leaving 8 bases between them. The CDR3 extends over 14 amino acids. Germline assignment: CDR1 LGHNT and CDR2 FRNRAP. The CDR3 is CASGLTGRNTEAFF. Here the CDR3 DNA reads TGTGCTAGTGGTTTGACAGGTCGGAACACTGAAGCTTTCTTT. Full variable domain (outside the CDR3, taken from reference TRBV12-5 and TRBJ1-1): DARVTQTPRHKVTEMGQEVTMRCQPILGHNTVFWYRQTMMQGLELLAYFRNRAPLDDSGMPKDRFSAEMPDATLATLKIQPSEPRDSAVYFCASGLTGRNTEAFFGQGTRLTVV.

This clone was recorded a few times. The V and J genes are TRBV11-2 and TRBJ2-7, with D possibly TRBD1 on 6 matching bases. Trimming removed 4 bases from V and 4 bases from J, with 11 bases in between. The CDR3 totals 13 residues. CDR1 is SGHAT, CDR2 FQNNGV, per germline. CDR3 loop: CASSYSQGYEQYF. Written as DNA, the CDR3 is TGTGCCAGCAGCTATTCACAGGGTTACGAGCAGTACTTC.

The chain uses TRBV6-1 and TRBJ2-3; 10 bases agree with TRBD2. With V trimmed by 2 bases and J by 5 bases, 4 bases remained unmatched. Germline V CDR1 and CDR2: MNHNS, SASEGT. The CDR3 runs to 15 residues. The CDR3 DNA reads TGTGCCAGCAGTGAACTAGCGGGAGATAGAGATACGCAGTATTTT. This gives the protein CASSELAGDRDTQYF.